This is a list of T cell receptor beta chains from one sample in a study of tumor-infiltrating lymphocytes in primary liver carcinoma. Via MiXCR, TCRdb re-called the multiplex PCR reads, giving one row per CDR3 protein. The repertoire holds 180,000 or so distinct CDR3 sequences, with less than 65% as singletons. Sequencing was done on a sample of peripheral blood. The source is a man aged 35-49 years with primary liver carcinoma and hepatitis B virus infection. Each CDR3 is given with its conserved first and last residue. A D gene is named only where the DNA matches it firmly. Clone size appears in some rows only: once, few, many, or a class for an expanded clone.

-	15	TRBJ2-5	TRBV13	-	TGTGCCAGCAGTCGAGAGACGGTGTACCAAGTGACCCAGTACTTC	CASSRETVYQVTQYF
-	14	TRBJ2-2	TRBV6-5	few	TGTGCCAGCAGTTACTCGCTGGACACCGGGGAGCTGTTTTTT	CASSYSLDTGELFF
-	15	TRBJ1-2	TRBV28	few	TGTGCCAGCAGTTTCCGGGCCGGCCTATGGTATGGCTACACCTTC	CASSFRAGLWYGYTF
-	16	TRBJ2-1	TRBV4-2	-	TGTGCCAGCAGCCAAGGATCGTGGGCCCATAAAAATGAGCAGTTCTTC	CASSQGSWAHKNEQFF
-	15	TRBJ1-1	TRBV14	-	TGTGCCAGCAGCCATAGCAGGGGAAGGAACACTGAAGCTTTCTTT	CASSHSRGRNTEAFF
-	12	TRBJ1-1	TRBV10-3	-	TGTGCCATTTCGCGGGGGAACTCTGAAGCTTTCTTT	CAISRGNSEAFF
TRBD1	12	TRBJ1-1	TRBV12-3/TRBV12-4	few	TGTGCCAGCAGTTGGGGACAGGGGGAAGCTTTCTTT	CASSWGQGEAFF
-	16	TRBJ1-1	TRBV4-1	many	TGCGCCAGCAGCCAAGATCAAAGTTTTCAGTCGGTCCGAGCTTTCTTT	CASSQDQSFQSVRAFF
-	14	TRBJ2-5	TRBV6-1	once	TGTGCCAGCAGTTCCTTAGCTTACCCGGAGACCCAGTACTTC	CASSSLAYPETQYF
-	12	TRBJ2-7	TRBV6-1	-	TGTGCCAGCGCGAGGGAGTCCTACGAGCAGTACTTC	CASARESYEQYF
-	13	TRBJ2-1	TRBV11-2	-	TGTGCCAGCAGCTTAAATCTCCGGTTTGGGCAGTTCTTC	CASSLNLRFGQFF
TRBD1	15	TRBJ2-2	TRBV6-6	-	TGTGCCAGCAGTCCAGGACAGGGAATAAGCGGGGAGCTGTTTTTT	CASSPGQGISGELFF
-	15	TRBJ2-3	TRBV4-1	-	TGCGCCAGCAGCCAACAGGGGGGGGGCCCAGATACGCGGTATTTT	CASSQQGGGPDTRYF
TRBD1	17	TRBJ2-5	TRBV11-2	many	TGTGCCAGCAGCCCGCCGGGACAGGGGGCGGGCCAAGAGACCCAGTACTTC	CASSPPGQGAGQETQYF
-	14	TRBJ1-1	TRBV25-1	-	TGTGCCAGCAGGGGCAGGGCGTTGAGGACTGAAGCTTTCTTT	CASRGRALRTEAFF